This entry lists 8 T cell receptor beta chains sequenced from one sample in a study of cytomegalovirus exposure and HLA in healthy donors. It was with 60 Vbeta and 13 Jbeta primers that the PCR ran. The table came from immunoSEQ multiplex PCR; TCRdb's copy has only in-frame clones and leaves some out. This listing includes roughly 77,000 clones. Input material: PBMCs. These TCRs come from a female donor in good health and CMV-seropositive.

This chain connects TRBV7-9 to TRBJ2-7; 9 positions agree with TRBD1. Germline CDR1 and CDR2: SEHNR and FQNEAQ (reference sequence). The V segment lost 2 bases and the J segment 0 bases; nucleotides outside the gene matches: 2. The CDR3 has 15 residues. This CDR3 reads CASSLWTGASYEQYF. For the CDR3, the DNA is TGTGCCAGCAGCTTATGGACAGGGGCCTCCTACGAGCAGTACTTC.

This chain links TRBV5-1 with TRBJ2-3; 8 bases match TRBD2. V was pared by 3 bases and J by 2 bases, with 5 bases of the junction left unmatched. Germline CDR1 reads SGHRS; CDR2 reads YFSETQ. The CDR3 covers 15 residues. The CDR3 DNA reads as TGCGCCAGCAGCTACGGGACTAGGACCACAGATACGCAGTATTTT. It encodes CASSYGTRTTDTQYF.

The chain recombines TRBV25-1 with TRBJ1-6; D gene unclear. With 6 bases removed from V and 9 bases from J, the gap between germline ends came to 15 bases. The CDR3 contains 14 residues. CDR1 and CDR2 (germline): MGHDK, SYGVNS. CDR3 DNA sequence: TGTGCCAGCAGGCCGAGCGAAACGAGTTCACCCCTCCACTTT. Translated: CASRPSETSSPLHF.

The V gene is TRBV5-1, the J gene TRBJ1-2; possible D gene TRBD1, 6 bases. The V gene's germline CDR1 is SGHRS and CDR2 YFSETQ. CDR3 length: 17 residues. The V and J ends lost 0 bases and 4 bases respectively, with 19 bases between them. CDR3 bases: TGCGCCAGCAGCTTGGGCGCAGGTCTACAGGGCTCCTATGGCTACACCTTC. This encodes CASSLGAGLQGSYGYTF.

The CDR3 sequence is CASSSGLAMYF. The CDR3 region has the DNA TGTGCCAGCAGCTCCGGACTAGCGATGTACTTC. This chain links TRBV7-6 with TRBJ2-5; 9 bases agree with TRBD2. The germline V gene encodes CDR1 SGHVS and CDR2 FNYEAQ. The V and J ends lost 4 bases and 13 bases, in that order; junction bases with no gene match: 4. The CDR3 extends over 11 amino acids.

The rearrangement joins TRBV28 to TRBJ2-7; possibly TRBD2 for D (5 bases). The ends were cut back, 6 bases at V and 1 base at J, with 13 bases in the middle. CDR3 length equals 14 residues. The germline gives CDR1 MDHEN, CDR2 SYDVKM. CDR3 bases: TGTGCCAGCAGGGAACTAGTCGGGTCCTACGAGCAGTACTTC. Amino acid sequence: CASRELVGSYEQYF.

The chain employs TRBV19 and TRBJ2-7; 10 nucleotides align to TRBD2. CDR1 and CDR2 from the germline V gene are LNHDA and SQIVND (reference sequence). The V gene end was trimmed by 0 bases and the J gene end by 3 bases; junction bases not matched to a gene: 2. The CDR3 extends over 15 amino acids. In nucleotides, the CDR3 is TGTGCCAGTAGTATAGAGGCTAGCGGGAGCTACGAGCAGTACTTC. Translation gives CASSIEASGSYEQYF.

V and J are TRBV18 and TRBJ2-3, with TRBD2 identical over 15 bases. The CDR3 spans 16 residues. V shed 3 bases, J shed 4 bases, and the junction held 2 bases outside the gene matches. CDR1 KGHSH and CDR2 LQKENI come from the germline V gene. Here the CDR3 reads CASSPGLAGGADTQYF. DNA of the CDR3: TGTGCCAGCTCACCGGGACTAGCGGGAGGAGCAGATACGCAGTATTTT.